A selection of T cell receptor beta chains follows, all from one sample in a study of cytomegalovirus exposure and HLA in healthy donors. Produced via immunoSEQ multiplex PCR; TCRdb's table is partial and in-frame only. In all, the sample yields roughly 62,000 clones. The sequencing sample was made of PBMCs. These receptors were collected from a male donor in good health and CMV-seronegative. Both conserved end residues are part of each CDR3. The order of the fields is clone size, D gene, V gene, J gene, CDR3 DNA, CDR3 protein. A D gene is named only where the DNA matches it firmly. Size values are once, few and many counts, or a class for expanded clones, and some rows have none.

-	TRBD1	TRBV7-2	TRBJ1-1	TGTGCCAGCAGCCAAATCGACAGGGGGTGGGCTTTCTTT	CASSQIDRGWAFF
-	-	TRBV11-2	TRBJ1-2	TGTGCCAGCAGCTCCACAGGGTCCTATGGCTACACCTTC	CASSSTGSYGYTF
-	TRBD1	TRBV9	TRBJ1-1	TGTGCCAGCACCGGGACAGGGGAGACTGAAGCTTTCTTT	CASTGTGETEAFF
-	-	TRBV7-2	TRBJ2-5	TGTGCCAGCAGCTTAGGATCGGGAAGACAAGAGACCCAGTACTTC	CASSLGSGRQETQYF
-	TRBD2	TRBV11-2	TRBJ2-1	TGTGCCAGCAGCTTTCGGGGACTAGCCGGAGACGGTGAGCAGTTCTTC	CASSFRGLAGDGEQFF
-	-	TRBV11-1	TRBJ2-1	TGTGCCAGCAGCCACCACAGGGCCAGCTCCTACAATGAGCAGTTCTTC	CASSHHRASSYNEQFF
-	TRBD1	TRBV6-1	TRBJ1-5	TGTGCCAGCAGTGAAGCGCTACGACAGGGGAGAAAGCCCCAGCATTTT	CASSEALRQGRKPQHF
-	-	TRBV6-6	TRBJ2-1	TGTGCCAGCAGCCTTAGGGGCGATGAGCAGTTCTTC	CASSLRGDEQFF
-	-	TRBV19	TRBJ1-6	TGTGCCAGTAGAGTTAACTATGGTTCACCCCTCCACTTT	CASRVNYGSPLHF
-	TRBD1	TRBV13	TRBJ1-1	TGTGCCAGCAGCGCCCCGGGACAGGGGAGCACTGAAGCTTTCTTT	CASSAPGQGSTEAFF
-	TRBD1	TRBV19	TRBJ2-2	TGTGCCAGTAGGGGGACAGGGAGAACCGGGGAGCTGTTTTTT	CASRGTGRTGELFF
-	-	TRBV7-8	TRBJ1-2	TGTGCCAGCAGCCCGAAACGCCGTTATACTACTAAAGACAGGCTCTATGGCTACACCTTC	CASSPKRRYTTKDRLYGYTF
-	TRBD1	TRBV11-2	TRBJ2-5	TGTGCCAGCACGGACAGGGTTGAAGAGACCCAGTACTTC	CASTDRVEETQYF
-	TRBD1	TRBV5-4	TRBJ1-2	TGTGCCAGCAGCTTGGCCGGTAGACAGGGGCGATATGGCTACACCTTC	CASSLAGRQGRYGYTF
-	-	TRBV6-1	TRBJ2-5	TGTGCCAGCAGTGAAGGTCTCCAAGAGAACCAGTACTTC	CASSEGLQENQYF
-	-	TRBV7-9	TRBJ2-7	TGTGCCTCCCGGAAGGGCGGGAATTCCTACGAGCAGTACTTC	CASRKGGNSYEQYF
-	-	TRBV7-3	TRBJ2-2	TGTGCCAGCAGCGCTTCACCAGACTCGGGAGGGGAGCTGTTTTTT	CASSASPDSGGELFF
-	TRBD2	TRBV6-1	TRBJ2-7	TGTGCCAGCAGTGATGCACTAGCGGTCCACGAGCAGTACTTC	CASSDALAVHEQYF
-	-	TRBV7-2	TRBJ1-3	TGTGCCAGCAGCTTAAGGTCGACTTTGGGCTCTGGAAACACCATATATTTT	CASSLRSTLGSGNTIYF
-	TRBD2	TRBV6-6	TRBJ2-1	TGTGCCAGCAGTTACAGCGGGGGGGCCGGTAATGAGCAGTTCTTC	CASSYSGGAGNEQFF
-	-	TRBV5-1	TRBJ1-1	TGCGCCAGCAGCTTGCAGAACACTGAAGCTTTCTTT	CASSLQNTEAFF
-	-	TRBV19	TRBJ2-7	TGTGCCAGTAGTCTTTTCGCGGGGGCCGCCTACGAGCAGTACTTC	CASSLFAGAAYEQYF
medium-sized	-	TRBV19	TRBJ1-1	TGTGCCACCTCTAGTCGCCCGAGCTACACTGAAGCTTTCTTT	CATSSRPSYTEAFF
-	TRBD2	TRBV18	TRBJ2-1	TGTGCCAGCTCACCACCACTAGCGATAGACAATGAGCAGTTCTTC	CASSPPLAIDNEQFF
-	-	TRBV11-3	TRBJ2-1	TGTGCCAGCAGCTTAGACGTGGGCGAGCAGTTCTTC	CASSLDVGEQFF
-	-	TRBV28	TRBJ1-2	TGTGCCAGCAATCAGGCCTGGAACGGCTACACCTTC	CASNQAWNGYTF
-	-	TRBV5-8	TRBJ2-3	TGTGCCAGCAGCTCCACTCTCAATGGCACAGATACGCAGTATTTT	CASSSTLNGTDTQYF